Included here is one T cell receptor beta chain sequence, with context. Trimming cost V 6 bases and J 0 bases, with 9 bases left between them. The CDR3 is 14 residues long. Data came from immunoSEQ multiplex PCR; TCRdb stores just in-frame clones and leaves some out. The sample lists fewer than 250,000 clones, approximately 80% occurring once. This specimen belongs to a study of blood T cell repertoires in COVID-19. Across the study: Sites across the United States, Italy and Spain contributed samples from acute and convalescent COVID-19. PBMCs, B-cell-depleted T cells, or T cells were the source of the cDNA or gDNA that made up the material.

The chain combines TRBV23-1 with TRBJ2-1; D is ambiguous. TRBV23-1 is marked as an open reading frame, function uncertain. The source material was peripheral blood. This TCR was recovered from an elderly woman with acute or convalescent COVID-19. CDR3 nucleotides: TGCGCCAGCAGCCCGTCGAGCTCCTACAATGAGCAGTTCTTC. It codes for CASSPSSSYNEQFF.